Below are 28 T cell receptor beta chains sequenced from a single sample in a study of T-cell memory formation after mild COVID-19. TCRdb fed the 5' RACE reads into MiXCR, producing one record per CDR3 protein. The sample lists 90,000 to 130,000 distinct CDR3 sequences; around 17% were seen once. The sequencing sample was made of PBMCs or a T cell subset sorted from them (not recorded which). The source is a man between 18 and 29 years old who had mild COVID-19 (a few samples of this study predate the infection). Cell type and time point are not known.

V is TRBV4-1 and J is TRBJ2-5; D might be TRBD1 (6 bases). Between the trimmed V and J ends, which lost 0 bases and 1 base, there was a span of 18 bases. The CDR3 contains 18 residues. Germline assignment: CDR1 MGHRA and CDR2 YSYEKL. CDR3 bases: TGCGCCAGCAGCCAAGATTTGTTTCCGGGACACAGCCAAGAGACCCAGTACTTC. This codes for CASSQDLFPGHSQETQYF.

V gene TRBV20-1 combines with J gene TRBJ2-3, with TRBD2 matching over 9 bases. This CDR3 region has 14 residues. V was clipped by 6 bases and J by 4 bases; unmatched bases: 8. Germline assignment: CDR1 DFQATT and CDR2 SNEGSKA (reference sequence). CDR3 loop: CSAGSSGGADTQYF. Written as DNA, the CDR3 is TGCAGTGCCGGCAGTAGCGGGGGTGCAGATACGCAGTATTTT.

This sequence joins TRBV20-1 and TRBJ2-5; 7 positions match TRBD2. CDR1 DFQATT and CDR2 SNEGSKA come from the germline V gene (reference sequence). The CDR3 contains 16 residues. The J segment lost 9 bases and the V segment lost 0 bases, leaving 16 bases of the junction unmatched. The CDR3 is CSARDRVAGTPVAQYF. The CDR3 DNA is TGCAGTGCTAGAGATCGGGTAGCGGGCACTCCCGTGGCCCAGTACTTC.

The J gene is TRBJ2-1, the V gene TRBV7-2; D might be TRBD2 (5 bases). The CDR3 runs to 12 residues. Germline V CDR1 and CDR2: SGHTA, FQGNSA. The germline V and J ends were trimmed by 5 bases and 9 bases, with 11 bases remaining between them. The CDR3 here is CASSPPGVEQFF. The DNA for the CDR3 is TGTGCCAGCAGCCCCCCCGGGGTTGAGCAGTTCTTC.

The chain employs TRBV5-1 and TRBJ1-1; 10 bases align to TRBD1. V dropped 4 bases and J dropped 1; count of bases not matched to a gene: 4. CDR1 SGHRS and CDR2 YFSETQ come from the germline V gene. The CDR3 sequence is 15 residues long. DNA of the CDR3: TGCGCCAGCAGCCCCCGGGACAGGGGGAACACTGAAGCTTTCTTT. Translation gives CASSPRDRGNTEAFF.

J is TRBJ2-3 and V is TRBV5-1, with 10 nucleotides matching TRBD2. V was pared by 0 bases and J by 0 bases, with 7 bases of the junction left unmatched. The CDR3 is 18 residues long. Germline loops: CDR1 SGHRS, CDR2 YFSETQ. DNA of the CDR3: TGCGCCAGCAGCTTGGAAGCGGGGGGGTTAACTAGCACAGATACGCAGTATTTT. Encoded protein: CASSLEAGGLTSTDTQYF.

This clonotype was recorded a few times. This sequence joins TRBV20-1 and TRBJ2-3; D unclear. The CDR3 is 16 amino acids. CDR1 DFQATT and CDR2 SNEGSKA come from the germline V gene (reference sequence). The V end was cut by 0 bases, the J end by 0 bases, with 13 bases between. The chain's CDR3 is CSARDVGHLSTDTQYF. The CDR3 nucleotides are TGCAGTGCTAGAGATGTCGGGCATCTCAGCACAGATACGCAGTATTTT.

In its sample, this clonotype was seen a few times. CDR3 residues: CASSLLGPSETQYF. CDR3 in DNA: TGTGCCAGCAGCTTACTAGGACCCTCGGAGACCCAGTACTTC. V and J are TRBV5-6 and TRBJ2-5; weak D call: TRBD2 (5 bases). The V gene lost 2 bases and the J gene lost 5 bases, with 13 bases spanning the gap. Looked up from germline, CDR1 is SGHDT and CDR2 is YYEEEE. The CDR3 contains 14 residues.

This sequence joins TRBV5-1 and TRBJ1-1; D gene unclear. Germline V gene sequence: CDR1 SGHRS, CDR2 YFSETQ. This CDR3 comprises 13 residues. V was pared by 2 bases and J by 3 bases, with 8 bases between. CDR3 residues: CASSFVGDTEAFF. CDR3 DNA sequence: TGCGCCAGCAGCTTTGTCGGGGACACTGAAGCTTTCTTT. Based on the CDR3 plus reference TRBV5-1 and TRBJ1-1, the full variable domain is KAGVTQTPRYLIKTRGQQVTLSCSPISGHRSVSWYQQTPGQGLQFLFEYFSETQRNKGNFPGRFSGRQFSNSRSEMNVSTLELGDSALYLCASSFVGDTEAFFGQGTRLTVV.

CDR3 loop: CASSRVPVRQGSYGYTF. The CDR3 DNA reads TGCGCCAGCAGCAGGGTCCCTGTTCGACAGGGATCCTATGGCTACACCTTC. The genes are TRBV5-1 and TRBJ1-2; 7 bases line up with TRBD1. V lost 4 bases to trimming and J lost 4 bases; unmatched junction nucleotides: 16. Germline-derived CDR1 and CDR2 are SGHRS and YFSETQ. The CDR3 runs 17 residues.

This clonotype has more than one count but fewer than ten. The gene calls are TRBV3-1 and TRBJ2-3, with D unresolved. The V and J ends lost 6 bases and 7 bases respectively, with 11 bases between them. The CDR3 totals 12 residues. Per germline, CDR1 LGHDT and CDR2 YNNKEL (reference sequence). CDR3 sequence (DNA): TGTGCCAGCAGTCCTGCCTCGTATACGCAGTATTTT. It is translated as CASSPASYTQYF.

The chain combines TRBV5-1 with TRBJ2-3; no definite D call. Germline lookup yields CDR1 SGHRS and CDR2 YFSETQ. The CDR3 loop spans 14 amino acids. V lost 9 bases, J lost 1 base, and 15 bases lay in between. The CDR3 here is CATLVAPGTDTQYF. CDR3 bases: TGCGCCACCTTAGTGGCCCCGGGCACAGATACGCAGTATTTT.

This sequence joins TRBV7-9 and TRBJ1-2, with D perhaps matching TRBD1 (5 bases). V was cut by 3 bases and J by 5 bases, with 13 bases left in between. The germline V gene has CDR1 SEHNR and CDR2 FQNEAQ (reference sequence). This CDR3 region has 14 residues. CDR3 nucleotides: TGTGCCAGCAGCTTCCTTATTCAGGGTTATGGCTACACCTTC. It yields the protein CASSFLIQGYGYTF.

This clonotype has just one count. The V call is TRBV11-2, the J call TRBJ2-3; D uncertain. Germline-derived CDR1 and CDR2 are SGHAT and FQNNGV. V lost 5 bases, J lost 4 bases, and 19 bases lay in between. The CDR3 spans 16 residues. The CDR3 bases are TGTGCCAGCAGCCCGAAGGCGCGATCCACGCCAGATACGCAGTATTTT. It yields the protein CASSPKARSTPDTQYF.

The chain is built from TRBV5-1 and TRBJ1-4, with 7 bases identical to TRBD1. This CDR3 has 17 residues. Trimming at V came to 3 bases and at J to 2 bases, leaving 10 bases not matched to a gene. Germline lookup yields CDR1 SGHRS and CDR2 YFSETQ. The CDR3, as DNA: TGCGCCAGCAGCTGGTCCCACAGGGGATCCACTAATGAAAAACTGTTTTTT. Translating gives CASSWSHRGSTNEKLFF.

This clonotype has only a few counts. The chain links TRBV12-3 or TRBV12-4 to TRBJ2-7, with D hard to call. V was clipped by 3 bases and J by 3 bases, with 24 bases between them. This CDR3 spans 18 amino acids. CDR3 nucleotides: TGTGCCAGCAGTTTTGGAATAGTGTGGGCAGATGGAAACTACGAGCAGTACTTC. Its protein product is CASSFGIVWADGNYEQYF.

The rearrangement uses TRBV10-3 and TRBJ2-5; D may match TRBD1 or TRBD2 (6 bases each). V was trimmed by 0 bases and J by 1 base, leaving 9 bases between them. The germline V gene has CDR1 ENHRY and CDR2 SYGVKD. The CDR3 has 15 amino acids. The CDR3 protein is CAISESRGVQETQYF. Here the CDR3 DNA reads TGTGCCATCAGTGAGTCGAGGGGGGTCCAAGAGACCCAGTACTTC.

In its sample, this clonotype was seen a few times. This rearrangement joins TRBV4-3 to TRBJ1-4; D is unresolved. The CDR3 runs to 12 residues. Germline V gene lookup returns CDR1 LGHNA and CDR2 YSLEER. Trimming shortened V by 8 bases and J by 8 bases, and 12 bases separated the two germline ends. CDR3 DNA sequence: TGCGCCAGCGGACCGGGGAGAGAAAAACTGTTTTTT. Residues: CASGPGREKLFF.

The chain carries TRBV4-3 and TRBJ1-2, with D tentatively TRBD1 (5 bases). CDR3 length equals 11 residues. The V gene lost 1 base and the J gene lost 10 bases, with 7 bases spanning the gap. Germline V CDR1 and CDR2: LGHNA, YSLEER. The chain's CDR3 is CASSQGRAYTF. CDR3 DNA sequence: TGCGCCAGCAGCCAAGGCAGGGCCTACACCTTC.

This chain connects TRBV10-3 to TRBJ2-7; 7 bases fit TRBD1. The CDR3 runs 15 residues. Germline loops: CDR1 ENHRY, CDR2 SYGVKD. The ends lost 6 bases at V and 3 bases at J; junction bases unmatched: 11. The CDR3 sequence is CAIRGDSAMGYEQYF. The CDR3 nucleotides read TGTGCCATCAGGGGGGACAGCGCGATGGGCTACGAGCAGTACTTC.

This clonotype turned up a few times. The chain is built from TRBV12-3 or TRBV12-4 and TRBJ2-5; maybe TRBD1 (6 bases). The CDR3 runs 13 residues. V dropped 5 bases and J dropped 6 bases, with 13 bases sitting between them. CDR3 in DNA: TGTGCCAGCAGTATCGGACAGCGCCAGACCCAGTACTTC. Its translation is CASSIGQRQTQYF.

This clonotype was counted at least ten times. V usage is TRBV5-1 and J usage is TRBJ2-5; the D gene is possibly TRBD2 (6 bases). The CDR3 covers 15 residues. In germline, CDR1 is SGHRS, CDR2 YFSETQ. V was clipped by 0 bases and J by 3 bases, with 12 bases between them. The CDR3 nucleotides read TGCGCCAGCAGCTTGGGTTCGGGGGTCGAAGAGACCCAGTACTTC. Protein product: CASSLGSGVEETQYF.

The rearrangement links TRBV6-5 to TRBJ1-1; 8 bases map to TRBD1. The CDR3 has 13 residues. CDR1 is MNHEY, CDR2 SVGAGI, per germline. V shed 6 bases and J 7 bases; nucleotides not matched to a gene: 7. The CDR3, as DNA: TGTGCCAGCAGCTACAACAGGGGGAATGAAGCTTTCTTT. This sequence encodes CASSYNRGNEAFF.

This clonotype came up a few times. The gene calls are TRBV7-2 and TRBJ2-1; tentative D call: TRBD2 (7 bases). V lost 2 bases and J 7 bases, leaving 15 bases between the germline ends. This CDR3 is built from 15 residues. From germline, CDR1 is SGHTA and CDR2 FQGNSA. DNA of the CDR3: TGTGCCAGCAGCTTACCCCGGGGGGCCGGAAATGAGCAGTTCTTC. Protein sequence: CASSLPRGAGNEQFF.

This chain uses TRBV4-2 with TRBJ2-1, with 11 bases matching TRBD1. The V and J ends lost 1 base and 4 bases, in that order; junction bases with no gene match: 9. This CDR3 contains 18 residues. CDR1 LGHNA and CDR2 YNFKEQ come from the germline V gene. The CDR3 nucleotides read TGTGCCAGCAGCCAAGTCCCCTTGGACAGGGGGCTTTACAATGAGCAGTTCTTC. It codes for CASSQVPLDRGLYNEQFF.

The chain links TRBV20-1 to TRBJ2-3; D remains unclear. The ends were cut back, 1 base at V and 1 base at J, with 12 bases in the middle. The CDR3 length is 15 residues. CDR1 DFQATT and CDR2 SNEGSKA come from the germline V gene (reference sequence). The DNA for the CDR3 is TGCAGTGCTAGAGGTACCTACGGAGGCACAGATACGCAGTATTTT. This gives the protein CSARGTYGGTDTQYF.

In DNA form, the CDR3 reads TGTGCCAGCAGTACCCTCCCCCCCGGGACAGGGCTAGGGGAGCAGTACTTC. Translated, it gives CASSTLPPGTGLGEQYF. The chain combines TRBV2 with TRBJ2-7, with TRBD1 matching over 9 bases. J was trimmed by 7 bases and V by 5 bases; bases with no gene match: 18. The germline CDR1 and CDR2 sequences are SNHLY and FYNNEI. The CDR3 spans 17 residues. Full variable domain (missing parts from reference TRBV2 and TRBJ2-7): EPEVTQTPSHQVTQMGQEVILRCVPISNHLYFYWYRQILGQKVEFLVSFYNNEISEKSEIFDDQFSVERPDGSNFTLKIRSTKLEDSAMYFCASSTLPPGTGLGEQYFGPGTRLTVT.

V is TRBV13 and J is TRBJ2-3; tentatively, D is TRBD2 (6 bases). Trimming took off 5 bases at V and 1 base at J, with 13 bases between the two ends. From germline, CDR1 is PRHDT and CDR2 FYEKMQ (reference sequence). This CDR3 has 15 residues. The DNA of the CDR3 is TGTGCCAGCAGCCCAACAGGCGGGGGCACAGATACGCAGTATTTT. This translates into CASSPTGGGTDTQYF.